The clone carrying this TCR beta chain appeared a few times. Between the trimmed V and J ends, which lost 2 bases and 3 bases, there was a span of 11 bases. CDR1 is SGHTA, CDR2 FQGTGA, per germline. This CDR3 is 15 amino acids long. The data derive from a study of cytomegalovirus exposure and HLA in healthy donors. PCR used 60 Vbeta primers and 13 Jbeta primers. The table came from immunoSEQ multiplex PCR; TCRdb's copy has only in-frame clones and leaves some out. The repertoire holds some 42,000 clones, with 50% as singletons. The V gene is TRBV7-3, the J gene TRBJ2-1; D may be TRBD1 (6 bases). The clonotype originates from a human donor in good health. Sequenced material: PBMCs. For the CDR3, the DNA is TGTGCCAGCAGCTTAGGGCAGGGGAACTACAATGAGCAGTTCTTC. It is translated as CASSLGQGNYNEQFF.